Shown below are 25 T cell receptor beta chains from a single sample sequenced in a study of CD8 T cells in ankylosing spondylitis. TCRdb independently ran MiXCR on the 5' RACE reads; one entry per CDR3 protein. The sample lists about 36,000 distinct CDR3 sequences; about 5.5% were seen once. Sequenced sample: blood, either unsorted or a sorted T cell fraction (not recorded which). Every receptor here comes from a male donor with ankylosing spondylitis or in good health (not recorded which).

The V gene is TRBV12-3 or TRBV12-4, the J gene TRBJ1-5, with D perhaps TRBD1 (6 bases). Trimming cost V 4 bases and J 4 bases, with 11 bases left between them. CDR3 size: 14 residues. The CDR3 bases are TGTGCCAGCAGTTCCAGGGGAAGGAATCAGCCCCAGCATTTT. Encoded protein: CASSSRGRNQPQHF.

The table lists this clonotype with many counts. This chain uses TRBV29-1 with TRBJ1-2; D is unclear. Germline V gene lookup returns CDR1 SQVTM and CDR2 ANQGSEA. The germline V and J ends were trimmed by 2 bases and 4 bases, with 11 bases remaining between them. The CDR3 is 13 amino acids. Here the CDR3 reads CSVESDGFYGYTF. In DNA form, the CDR3 reads TGCAGCGTTGAATCGGACGGATTCTATGGCTACACCTTC.

Ten or more counts support this clonotype. CDR3 sequence: CASSPRDRVNSPLHF. As DNA, the CDR3 is TGTGCCAGCAGTCCCAGGGACAGGGTGAATTCACCCCTCCACTTT. The chain uses TRBV12-3 or TRBV12-4 and TRBJ1-6, with 9 bases that match TRBD1. CDR3 length: 15 residues. With 5 bases clipped from V and 7 bases from J, the junction kept 6 bases outside the gene matches.

This clonotype has ten or more counts. The genes are TRBV29-1 and TRBJ2-1; D not resolved. The CDR3 consists of 9 residues. The V end lost 4 bases, the J end lost 9 bases, and 4 bases lay between the germline ends. The germline CDR1 and CDR2 sequences are SQVTM and ANQGSEA. The CDR3 here is CSVAGEQFF. The CDR3 nucleotides are TGCAGCGTTGCCGGTGAGCAGTTCTTC.

In this sample, this clonotype turned up many times. Here the CDR3 reads CAIHASGTGNEQFF. In nucleotides, the CDR3 is TGTGCCATTCACGCCTCCGGGACGGGTAATGAGCAGTTCTTC. This chain connects TRBV10-3 to TRBJ2-1; perhaps D is TRBD1 or TRBD2 (5 bases each). Trimming stripped 9 bases from V and 7 bases from J, with 19 bases between. The CDR3 is made up of 14 amino acids. CDR1 is ENHRY, CDR2 SYGVKD, per germline.

This clonotype was seen ten or more times. This rearrangement joins TRBV6-5 to TRBJ2-6; D ambiguous. The germline CDR1 and CDR2 sequences are MNHEY and SVGAGI. Trimming left V 2 bases short and J 0 bases short, with 11 bases between. The CDR3 totals 17 residues. CDR3 amino acids: CASSYRITPSGANVLTF. CDR3 sequence (DNA): TGTGCCAGCAGTTACAGAATTACACCCTCTGGGGCCAACGTCCTGACTTTC.

This clonotype was counted at least ten times. CDR3 in amino acids: CASSLRDTYTEAFF. The CDR3 nucleotides are TGTGCCAGCAGCCTCCGGGACACCTACACTGAAGCTTTCTTT. The chain has TRBV6-1 and TRBJ1-1; D is perhaps TRBD1 (6 bases). The CDR3 spans 14 residues. V was cut by 6 bases and J by 3 bases, with 14 bases left in between. Germline V lookup: CDR1 MNHNS, CDR2 SASEGT.

This clonotype was counted many times. The gene calls are TRBV15 and TRBJ2-1; TRBD2 is a possible D gene (6 bases). The V gene's germline CDR1 is LNHNV and CDR2 YYDKDF (reference sequence). V was pared by 1 base and J by 0 bases, with 10 bases between. The CDR3 runs 16 residues. The CDR3 sequence: CATSRAGDPSYNEQFF. In nucleotides, the CDR3 is TGTGCCACCAGCAGAGCGGGAGACCCCTCCTACAATGAGCAGTTCTTC.

This clonotype was counted at least ten times. The rearrangement joins TRBV4-3 to TRBJ1-2; possible D gene TRBD1, 5 bases. Germline loops: CDR1 LGHNA, CDR2 YSLEER. Trimming cost V 0 bases and J 4 bases, with 12 bases left between them. The length of the CDR3 is 15 residues. The CDR3 nucleotides are TGCGCCAGCAGCCAAGATGAGGGGTCTATCTATGGCTACACCTTC. This translates into CASSQDEGSIYGYTF.

This clonotype was seen ten or more times. This chain connects TRBV11-1 to TRBJ2-7; D is possibly TRBD1 (5 bases). Germline CDR1 reads SGHAT; CDR2 reads FQDESV (reference sequence). The V end was cut by 3 bases, the J end by 2 bases, with 11 bases between. The CDR3 is made up of 14 amino acids. CDR3 loop: CASSFNRLTYEQYF. CDR3 DNA sequence: TGTGCCAGCAGCTTTAACAGGCTTACCTACGAGCAGTACTTC.

This clonotype has a count of ten or more. The chain recombines TRBV12-3 or TRBV12-4 with TRBJ1-4; no clear D. The CDR3 is made up of 14 amino acids. Trimming left V 4 bases short and J 4 bases short, with 10 bases between. The CDR3 bases are TGTGCCAGCAGTTCCGGTGGCCGTAATGAAAAACTGTTTTTT. Its translation is CASSSGGRNEKLFF.

This clonotype was seen repeatedly, ten times or more. The rearrangement joins TRBV2 to TRBJ1-4, with D possibly TRBD1 on 6 matching bases. Germline-derived CDR1 and CDR2 are SNHLY and FYNNEI. The V gene lost 5 bases and the J gene lost 1 base, with 8 bases spanning the gap. This CDR3 comprises 14 residues. CDR3 region: CASSWTETNEKLFF. CDR3 in DNA: TGTGCCAGCAGTTGGACAGAAACTAATGAAAAACTGTTTTTT.

This clonotype was counted at least ten times. The chain couples TRBV30 to TRBJ2-5, with D perhaps TRBD2 (6 bases). The CDR3 runs to 11 residues. The germline V gene has CDR1 GTSNPN and CDR2 SVGIG (reference sequence). The V gene lost 0 bases and the J gene lost 9 bases, with 8 bases spanning the gap. CDR3 sequence: CAWSVGEAQYF. Here the CDR3 DNA reads TGTGCCTGGAGTGTAGGGGAGGCCCAGTACTTC.

This clonotype was picked up many times. This chain uses TRBV7-8 with TRBJ1-1; D may be TRBD1 (6 bases). CDR1 is SGHVS and CDR2 is FQNEAQ in the germline V gene. The CDR3 consists of 16 residues. V was trimmed by 0 bases and J by 1 base, leaving 12 bases between them. The CDR3 DNA is TGTGCCAGCAGCTTAGCGGCCAGGGGACGGAACACTGAAGCTTTCTTT. Protein: CASSLAARGRNTEAFF.

Ten or more counts support this clonotype. This chain links TRBV6-6 with TRBJ2-3; D is tentatively TRBD1 or TRBD2 (5 bases each). From germline, CDR1 is MNHNY and CDR2 SVGAGI (reference sequence). The CDR3 contains 14 residues. The V and J ends lost 6 bases and 9 bases respectively, with 19 bases between them. The CDR3 loop is CASSSGLGVGTQYF. CDR3 nucleotide sequence: TGTGCCAGCAGCTCGGGGCTTGGAGTCGGGACGCAGTATTTT.

This clonotype was seen at least ten times. The chain is built from TRBV4-1 and TRBJ2-2; D gene unclear. Germline CDR1 reads MGHRA; CDR2 reads YSYEKL. V lost 2 bases and J lost 3, with 7 bases in between. This CDR3 has 14 amino acids. CDR3 residues: CASSQFVDTGELFF. Written as DNA, the CDR3 is TGCGCCAGCAGCCAATTTGTTGACACCGGGGAGCTGTTTTTT.

In this sample, this clonotype turned up many times. J is TRBJ2-3 and V is TRBV7-9, with 7 nucleotides matching TRBD1. Unmatched junction bases numbered 7, after V lost 4 bases and J lost 3 bases. Per the germline V gene, CDR1 is SEHNR and CDR2 is FQNEAQ (reference sequence). This CDR3 contains 15 residues. The CDR3 bases are TGTGCCAGCAGCTCGGGACAGTCGAGGACAGATACGCAGTATTTT. It is translated as CASSSGQSRTDTQYF.

This clonotype has at least ten counts. This chain connects TRBV20-1 to TRBJ2-1, with D possibly TRBD1 on 6 matching bases. V was pared by 0 bases and J by 0 bases, with 15 bases between. This CDR3 has 17 residues. The germline V gene encodes CDR1 DFQATT and CDR2 SNEGSKA (reference sequence). The CDR3 DNA is TGCAGTGCTAGAGATTTCCAGGGACAATACTCCTACAATGAGCAGTTCTTC. Translation: CSARDFQGQYSYNEQFF.

In this sample, this clonotype turned up many times. This chain uses TRBV4-2 with TRBJ2-6; D unresolved. The V end lost 0 bases, the J end lost 0 bases, and 9 bases lay between the germline ends. Germline values: CDR1 LGHNA, CDR2 YNFKEQ. The CDR3 runs 17 residues. CDR3 protein: CASSQEVTGSGANVLTF. For the CDR3, the DNA is TGTGCCAGCAGCCAAGAGGTGACGGGCTCTGGGGCCAACGTCCTGACTTTC.

Only a few counts were recorded for this clonotype. The V gene is TRBV20-1, the J gene TRBJ2-6; 7 bases align to TRBD2. The germline gives CDR1 DFQATT, CDR2 SNEGSKA (reference sequence). The CDR3 has 15 residues. The V gene end was trimmed by 0 bases and the J gene end by 2 bases; junction bases not matched to a gene: 1. This chain's CDR3 is CSAREGGAGANVLTF. The DNA for the CDR3 is TGCAGTGCTAGAGAGGGGGGGGCTGGGGCCAACGTCCTGACTTTC.

This clonotype was counted many times. This chain links TRBV5-1 with TRBJ2-5; weak D call: TRBD2 (5 bases). With 1 base removed from V and 2 bases from J, the gap between germline ends came to 9 bases. Per germline, CDR1 SGHRS and CDR2 YFSETQ. The CDR3 is 14 amino acids. The CDR3 DNA reads TGCGCCAGCAGCTTGATGGGAGATCAAGAGACCCAGTACTTC. Translated, it gives CASSLMGDQETQYF.

The genes are TRBV29-1 and TRBJ1-2; possible D gene TRBD1, 5 bases. The CDR3 is made up of 14 amino acids. Trimming cost V 7 bases and J 0 bases, with 15 bases left between them. Per the germline V gene, CDR1 is SQVTM and CDR2 is ANQGSEA. The CDR3 is CSGRLEQANYGYTF. The CDR3 DNA reads TGCAGCGGGAGGCTGGAACAGGCTAACTATGGCTACACCTTC.

This clonotype was counted at least ten times. The rearrangement links TRBV12-3 or TRBV12-4 to TRBJ2-3; 9 positions agree with TRBD2. The CDR3 has 16 residues. Trimming removed 1 base from V and 2 bases from J; junction bases left unmatched: 4. For the CDR3, the DNA is TGTGCCAGCAGTTTAGAGCTAGCGGGGTCCACAGATACGCAGTATTTT. It yields the protein CASSLELAGSTDTQYF.

This clonotype turned up a few times. Compared with germline, one end of the junction differs, possibly owing to a read error. The V call is TRBV5-1, the J call TRBJ1-2, with 8 bases aligning to TRBD1. This CDR3 contains 14 residues. Germline loops: CDR1 SGHRS, CDR2 YFSETQ. As DNA, the CDR3 is TGCGCCAGCAGATTGGACAGGGAGAACTATGGCTACACCTTC. Translation: CASRLDRENYGYTF.

This clonotype has at least ten counts. The CDR3 loop reads CASSLDYYEQYF. CDR3 DNA: TGTGCCAGCAGTCTCGACTACTACGAGCAGTACTTC. The chain employs TRBV12-3 or TRBV12-4 and TRBJ2-7, with D possibly matching TRBD2 (5 bases). V was clipped by 5 bases and J by 3 bases, with 8 bases between them. The CDR3 extends over 12 amino acids.